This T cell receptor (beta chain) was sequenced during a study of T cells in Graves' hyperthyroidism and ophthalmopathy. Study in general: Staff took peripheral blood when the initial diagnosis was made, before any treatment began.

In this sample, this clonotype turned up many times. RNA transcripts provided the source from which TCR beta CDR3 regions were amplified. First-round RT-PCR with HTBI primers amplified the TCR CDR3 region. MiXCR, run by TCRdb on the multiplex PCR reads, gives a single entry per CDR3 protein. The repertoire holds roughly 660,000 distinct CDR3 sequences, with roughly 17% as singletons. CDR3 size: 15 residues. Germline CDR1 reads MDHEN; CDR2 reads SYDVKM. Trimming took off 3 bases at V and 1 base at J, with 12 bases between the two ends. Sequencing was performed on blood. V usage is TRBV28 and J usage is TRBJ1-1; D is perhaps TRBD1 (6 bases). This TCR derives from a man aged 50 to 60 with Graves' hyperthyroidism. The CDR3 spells CASSLGGRGNTEAFF. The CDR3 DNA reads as TGTGCCAGCAGTTTGGGGGGCAGGGGGAACACTGAAGCTTTCTTT.